The entry below describes one T cell receptor (beta chain). What it binds is not known. The trim removed 9 bases at V and 7 bases at J, leaving 12 bases unmatched. Germline V gene lookup returns CDR1 MDHEN and CDR2 SYDVKM. This CDR3 has 15 residues. The data were produced by immunoSEQ multiplex PCR, yet TCRdb's version contains in-frame clones alone and is incomplete. The profile shows around 45,000 clones, about 93% of them singletons. The data belong to a study of graft-versus-host responses after intestinal transplantation. Across the whole study: Anti-thymocyte globulin was used for induction in all recipients, who then took tacrolimus and steroids for approximately 3 years.

General study points: Some patients had graft-donor T cell macrochimerism. In their allografts, the ratios of graft-versus-host to host-versus-graft T cell clones were high.

Here the sequenced sample was unstimulated CD4+ T cells sorted from spleen or lymph node cells, taken before transplant. The sequence came from a human donor who was the organ donor for an intestinal transplant. The rearrangement uses TRBV28 and TRBJ2-2, with 9 nucleotides matching TRBD2. The CDR3 loop is CASTSGLAGIGELFF. The CDR3, as DNA: TGTGCCAGTACCAGCGGGCTAGCGGGAATCGGGGAGCTGTTTTTT.